A single sample gave rise to the 14 T cell receptor beta chains below, sequenced in a study of blood T cell repertoires in COVID-19. Data came from immunoSEQ multiplex PCR; TCRdb stores just in-frame clones and leaves some out. The table records about 150,000 clones, 82% of them present only once. Sequenced input: peripheral blood. The receptors were sampled from a human donor with acute or convalescent COVID-19. The donor label of this sample is uncertain.

V gene TRBV23-1 combines with J gene TRBJ2-1; TRBD1 matches 12 bases. TRBV23-1 is known as an ORF, though its function is uncertain. V lost 0 bases, J lost 7 bases, and 13 bases stayed unmatched. The CDR3 has 19 amino acids. The CDR3 here is CASSQSPRTRDRGRNEQFF. DNA for the CDR3: TGCGCCAGCAGTCAATCGCCGCGAACCCGGGACAGGGGGCGTAATGAGCAGTTCTTC.

The CDR3, as DNA: TGTGCCACCAGCAGAGTCGTTGGGTCGAAGGCGGATCAGCCCCAGCATTTT. Protein: CATSRVVGSKADQPQHF. V usage is TRBV15 and J usage is TRBJ1-5; D is undetermined. The length of the CDR3 is 17 residues. CDR1 is LNHNV and CDR2 is YYDKDF in the germline V gene (reference sequence). Trimming pared 1 base from V and 5 bases from J, leaving 18 bases between.

This sequence joins TRBV6-5 and TRBJ2-3; no clear D. This CDR3 is built from 14 residues. Trimming stripped 7 bases from V and 3 bases from J, with 14 bases between. CDR1 and CDR2 (germline): MNHEY, SVGAGI. The CDR3 reads CASTPGFKTDTQYF. The CDR3 region has the DNA TGTGCCAGCACCCCGGGTTTCAAGACAGATACGCAGTATTTT.

The chain joins TRBV20-1 to TRBJ1-2, with D possibly matching TRBD1 (6 bases). The V gene lost 3 bases and the J gene lost 1 base, with 12 bases spanning the gap. CDR1 is DFQATT and CDR2 is SNEGSKA in the germline V gene (reference sequence). The CDR3 is 14 amino acids. The CDR3 reads CSASAGHGNYGYTF. In DNA form, the CDR3 reads TGCAGTGCTAGTGCGGGACACGGTAACTATGGCTACACCTTC.

This chain uses TRBV7-9 with TRBJ2-7; weak D call: TRBD1 (6 bases). V dropped 4 bases and J dropped 2 bases, with 12 bases sitting between them. Germline loops: CDR1 SEHNR, CDR2 FQNEAQ (reference sequence). The CDR3 consists of 14 residues. The DNA of the CDR3 is TGTGCCAGCAGCTATCAGGGGACGACCTACGAGCAGTACTTC. This gives the protein CASSYQGTTYEQYF.

V usage is TRBV5-5 and J usage is TRBJ1-3, with D perhaps matching TRBD1 (5 bases). Germline V gene sequence: CDR1 SGHKS, CDR2 YYEKEE (reference sequence). V lost 4 bases, J lost 0 bases, and 14 bases lay in between. This CDR3 is 16 amino acids long. Here the CDR3 DNA reads TGTGCCAGCAGCCGCGGGGCCGCATCCTCTGGAAACACCATATATTTT. Protein product: CASSRGAASSGNTIYF. Filled out from reference TRBV5-5 and TRBJ1-3, the complete variable domain reads DAGVTQSPTHLIKTRGQQVTLRCSPISGHKSVSWYQQVLGQGPQFIFQYYEKEERGRGNFPDRFSARQFPNYSSELNVNALLLGDSALYLCASSRGAASSGNTIYFGEGSWLTVV.

A note on this clone: The same CDR3 arises from other DNA sequences in this sample as well. V usage is TRBV5-5 and J usage is TRBJ1-2; 8 nucleotides line up with TRBD1. In germline, CDR1 is SGHKS, CDR2 YYEKEE (reference sequence). V lost 6 bases and J lost 8; bases outside the gene matches: 9. The CDR3 totals 13 residues. The CDR3 protein is CASNRGTGAGYTF. For the CDR3, the DNA is TGTGCCAGCAACCGGGGGACAGGAGCGGGCTACACCTTC.

This chain uses TRBV18 with TRBJ1-1; TRBD1 matches 7 bases. CDR3 length: 15 residues. With V trimmed by 5 bases and J by 2 bases, 8 bases remained unmatched. Germline V gives CDR1 KGHSH, CDR2 LQKENI. The CDR3 bases are TGTGCCAGCTCAGACCTACAGGGGAGTAACACTGAAGCTTTCTTT. Protein: CASSDLQGSNTEAFF.

This rearrangement joins TRBV7-2 to TRBJ2-1; 11 nucleotides line up with TRBD1. Trimming took 0 bases from V and 7 from J; bases not matched to a gene: 8. Per the germline V gene, CDR1 is SGHTA and CDR2 is FQGNSA. This CDR3 spans 17 amino acids. The chain's CDR3 is CASSLASGTGGSNEQFF. CDR3 DNA: TGTGCCAGCAGCTTAGCGTCTGGGACAGGGGGTAGTAATGAGCAGTTCTTC. Full variable domain (rest looked up from reference TRBV7-2 and TRBJ2-1): GAGVSQSPSNKVTEKGKDVELRCDPISGHTALYWYRQSLGQGLEFLIYFQGNSAPDKSGLPSDRFSAERTGGSVSTLTIQRTQQEDSAVYLCASSLASGTGGSNEQFFGPGTRLTVL.

This chain joins TRBV6-4 and TRBJ2-2; possible D gene TRBD1, 6 bases. V shed 7 bases and J shed 1 base, with 13 bases lying between them. Germline-derived CDR1 and CDR2 are MRHNA and SNTAGT. The CDR3 loop spans 15 amino acids. CDR3 region: CASKATGENTGELFF. The CDR3 nucleotides are TGTGCCAGCAAAGCGACAGGCGAGAACACCGGGGAGCTGTTTTTT.

This clone appeared a single time. The chain couples TRBV5-1 to TRBJ1-2, with D possibly TRBD1 on 6 matching bases. The CDR3 runs 13 residues. The V and J ends lost 0 bases and 8 bases respectively, with 11 bases between them. Germline V gene sequence: CDR1 SGHRS, CDR2 YFSETQ. The DNA of the CDR3 is TGCGCCAGCAGCTTGGGGACAGATCGGGGCTACACCTTC. Protein product: CASSLGTDRGYTF.

V and J are TRBV6-6 and TRBJ2-5; D might be TRBD2 (5 bases). Germline V gene sequence: CDR1 MNHNY, CDR2 SVGAGI (reference sequence). The CDR3 extends over 16 amino acids. V dropped 5 bases and J dropped 1 base, with 17 bases sitting between them. CDR3 loop: CASSTHGVAGQETQYF. The CDR3 coding sequence is TGTGCCAGCAGTACCCACGGGGTGGCGGGCCAAGAGACCCAGTACTTC.

The chain links TRBV5-1 to TRBJ2-3; 8 bases align to TRBD1. From germline, CDR1 is SGHRS and CDR2 YFSETQ. The CDR3 totals 14 residues. V lost 4 bases, J lost 7 bases, and 8 bases stayed unmatched. CDR3 in amino acids: CASSRRQGTNTQYF. In DNA form, the CDR3 reads TGCGCCAGCAGCCGGAGACAGGGGACCAATACGCAGTATTTT.

As for this clone: At one end, the junction sequence differs from germline, possibly due to a read error. The chain links TRBV18 to TRBJ1-1; TRBD1 matches 9 bases. The CDR3 loop spans 14 amino acids. CDR1 is KGHSH, CDR2 LQKENI, per germline. The CDR3 spells CASSPQGAGTEAFF. CDR3 sequence (DNA): TGTGCCAGCTCCCCACAGGGGGCAGGGACTGAAGCTTTCTTT.